Detailed here is one TCR beta chain. This entry belongs to a study of blood T cell repertoires in COVID-19. Original handling: The authors estimated nucleated cell counts from reference gene primer amplification. Assay: immunoSEQ multiplex PCR; the TCRdb copy retains only in-frame clones and omits some. V and J calls and clone size are copied from that table; D and trimming were computed from the DNA. The sample gives 100,000 or so clones, 87% of which show up once; roughly 10% is in the top ten. With 3 bases removed from V and 4 bases from J, the gap between germline ends came to 18 bases. Germline CDR1 reads DFQATT; CDR2 reads SNEGSKA (reference sequence). This CDR3 comprises 15 residues.

The chain is built from TRBV20-1 and TRBJ1-1; D remains unclear. The TCR sequence derives from a woman aged 25 to 39 with acute or convalescent COVID-19. The sample was peripheral blood. The CDR3 sequence: CSASEAALGGTEAFF. In nucleotides, the CDR3 is TGCAGTGCTAGTGAGGCGGCCCTAGGCGGCACTGAAGCTTTCTTT.